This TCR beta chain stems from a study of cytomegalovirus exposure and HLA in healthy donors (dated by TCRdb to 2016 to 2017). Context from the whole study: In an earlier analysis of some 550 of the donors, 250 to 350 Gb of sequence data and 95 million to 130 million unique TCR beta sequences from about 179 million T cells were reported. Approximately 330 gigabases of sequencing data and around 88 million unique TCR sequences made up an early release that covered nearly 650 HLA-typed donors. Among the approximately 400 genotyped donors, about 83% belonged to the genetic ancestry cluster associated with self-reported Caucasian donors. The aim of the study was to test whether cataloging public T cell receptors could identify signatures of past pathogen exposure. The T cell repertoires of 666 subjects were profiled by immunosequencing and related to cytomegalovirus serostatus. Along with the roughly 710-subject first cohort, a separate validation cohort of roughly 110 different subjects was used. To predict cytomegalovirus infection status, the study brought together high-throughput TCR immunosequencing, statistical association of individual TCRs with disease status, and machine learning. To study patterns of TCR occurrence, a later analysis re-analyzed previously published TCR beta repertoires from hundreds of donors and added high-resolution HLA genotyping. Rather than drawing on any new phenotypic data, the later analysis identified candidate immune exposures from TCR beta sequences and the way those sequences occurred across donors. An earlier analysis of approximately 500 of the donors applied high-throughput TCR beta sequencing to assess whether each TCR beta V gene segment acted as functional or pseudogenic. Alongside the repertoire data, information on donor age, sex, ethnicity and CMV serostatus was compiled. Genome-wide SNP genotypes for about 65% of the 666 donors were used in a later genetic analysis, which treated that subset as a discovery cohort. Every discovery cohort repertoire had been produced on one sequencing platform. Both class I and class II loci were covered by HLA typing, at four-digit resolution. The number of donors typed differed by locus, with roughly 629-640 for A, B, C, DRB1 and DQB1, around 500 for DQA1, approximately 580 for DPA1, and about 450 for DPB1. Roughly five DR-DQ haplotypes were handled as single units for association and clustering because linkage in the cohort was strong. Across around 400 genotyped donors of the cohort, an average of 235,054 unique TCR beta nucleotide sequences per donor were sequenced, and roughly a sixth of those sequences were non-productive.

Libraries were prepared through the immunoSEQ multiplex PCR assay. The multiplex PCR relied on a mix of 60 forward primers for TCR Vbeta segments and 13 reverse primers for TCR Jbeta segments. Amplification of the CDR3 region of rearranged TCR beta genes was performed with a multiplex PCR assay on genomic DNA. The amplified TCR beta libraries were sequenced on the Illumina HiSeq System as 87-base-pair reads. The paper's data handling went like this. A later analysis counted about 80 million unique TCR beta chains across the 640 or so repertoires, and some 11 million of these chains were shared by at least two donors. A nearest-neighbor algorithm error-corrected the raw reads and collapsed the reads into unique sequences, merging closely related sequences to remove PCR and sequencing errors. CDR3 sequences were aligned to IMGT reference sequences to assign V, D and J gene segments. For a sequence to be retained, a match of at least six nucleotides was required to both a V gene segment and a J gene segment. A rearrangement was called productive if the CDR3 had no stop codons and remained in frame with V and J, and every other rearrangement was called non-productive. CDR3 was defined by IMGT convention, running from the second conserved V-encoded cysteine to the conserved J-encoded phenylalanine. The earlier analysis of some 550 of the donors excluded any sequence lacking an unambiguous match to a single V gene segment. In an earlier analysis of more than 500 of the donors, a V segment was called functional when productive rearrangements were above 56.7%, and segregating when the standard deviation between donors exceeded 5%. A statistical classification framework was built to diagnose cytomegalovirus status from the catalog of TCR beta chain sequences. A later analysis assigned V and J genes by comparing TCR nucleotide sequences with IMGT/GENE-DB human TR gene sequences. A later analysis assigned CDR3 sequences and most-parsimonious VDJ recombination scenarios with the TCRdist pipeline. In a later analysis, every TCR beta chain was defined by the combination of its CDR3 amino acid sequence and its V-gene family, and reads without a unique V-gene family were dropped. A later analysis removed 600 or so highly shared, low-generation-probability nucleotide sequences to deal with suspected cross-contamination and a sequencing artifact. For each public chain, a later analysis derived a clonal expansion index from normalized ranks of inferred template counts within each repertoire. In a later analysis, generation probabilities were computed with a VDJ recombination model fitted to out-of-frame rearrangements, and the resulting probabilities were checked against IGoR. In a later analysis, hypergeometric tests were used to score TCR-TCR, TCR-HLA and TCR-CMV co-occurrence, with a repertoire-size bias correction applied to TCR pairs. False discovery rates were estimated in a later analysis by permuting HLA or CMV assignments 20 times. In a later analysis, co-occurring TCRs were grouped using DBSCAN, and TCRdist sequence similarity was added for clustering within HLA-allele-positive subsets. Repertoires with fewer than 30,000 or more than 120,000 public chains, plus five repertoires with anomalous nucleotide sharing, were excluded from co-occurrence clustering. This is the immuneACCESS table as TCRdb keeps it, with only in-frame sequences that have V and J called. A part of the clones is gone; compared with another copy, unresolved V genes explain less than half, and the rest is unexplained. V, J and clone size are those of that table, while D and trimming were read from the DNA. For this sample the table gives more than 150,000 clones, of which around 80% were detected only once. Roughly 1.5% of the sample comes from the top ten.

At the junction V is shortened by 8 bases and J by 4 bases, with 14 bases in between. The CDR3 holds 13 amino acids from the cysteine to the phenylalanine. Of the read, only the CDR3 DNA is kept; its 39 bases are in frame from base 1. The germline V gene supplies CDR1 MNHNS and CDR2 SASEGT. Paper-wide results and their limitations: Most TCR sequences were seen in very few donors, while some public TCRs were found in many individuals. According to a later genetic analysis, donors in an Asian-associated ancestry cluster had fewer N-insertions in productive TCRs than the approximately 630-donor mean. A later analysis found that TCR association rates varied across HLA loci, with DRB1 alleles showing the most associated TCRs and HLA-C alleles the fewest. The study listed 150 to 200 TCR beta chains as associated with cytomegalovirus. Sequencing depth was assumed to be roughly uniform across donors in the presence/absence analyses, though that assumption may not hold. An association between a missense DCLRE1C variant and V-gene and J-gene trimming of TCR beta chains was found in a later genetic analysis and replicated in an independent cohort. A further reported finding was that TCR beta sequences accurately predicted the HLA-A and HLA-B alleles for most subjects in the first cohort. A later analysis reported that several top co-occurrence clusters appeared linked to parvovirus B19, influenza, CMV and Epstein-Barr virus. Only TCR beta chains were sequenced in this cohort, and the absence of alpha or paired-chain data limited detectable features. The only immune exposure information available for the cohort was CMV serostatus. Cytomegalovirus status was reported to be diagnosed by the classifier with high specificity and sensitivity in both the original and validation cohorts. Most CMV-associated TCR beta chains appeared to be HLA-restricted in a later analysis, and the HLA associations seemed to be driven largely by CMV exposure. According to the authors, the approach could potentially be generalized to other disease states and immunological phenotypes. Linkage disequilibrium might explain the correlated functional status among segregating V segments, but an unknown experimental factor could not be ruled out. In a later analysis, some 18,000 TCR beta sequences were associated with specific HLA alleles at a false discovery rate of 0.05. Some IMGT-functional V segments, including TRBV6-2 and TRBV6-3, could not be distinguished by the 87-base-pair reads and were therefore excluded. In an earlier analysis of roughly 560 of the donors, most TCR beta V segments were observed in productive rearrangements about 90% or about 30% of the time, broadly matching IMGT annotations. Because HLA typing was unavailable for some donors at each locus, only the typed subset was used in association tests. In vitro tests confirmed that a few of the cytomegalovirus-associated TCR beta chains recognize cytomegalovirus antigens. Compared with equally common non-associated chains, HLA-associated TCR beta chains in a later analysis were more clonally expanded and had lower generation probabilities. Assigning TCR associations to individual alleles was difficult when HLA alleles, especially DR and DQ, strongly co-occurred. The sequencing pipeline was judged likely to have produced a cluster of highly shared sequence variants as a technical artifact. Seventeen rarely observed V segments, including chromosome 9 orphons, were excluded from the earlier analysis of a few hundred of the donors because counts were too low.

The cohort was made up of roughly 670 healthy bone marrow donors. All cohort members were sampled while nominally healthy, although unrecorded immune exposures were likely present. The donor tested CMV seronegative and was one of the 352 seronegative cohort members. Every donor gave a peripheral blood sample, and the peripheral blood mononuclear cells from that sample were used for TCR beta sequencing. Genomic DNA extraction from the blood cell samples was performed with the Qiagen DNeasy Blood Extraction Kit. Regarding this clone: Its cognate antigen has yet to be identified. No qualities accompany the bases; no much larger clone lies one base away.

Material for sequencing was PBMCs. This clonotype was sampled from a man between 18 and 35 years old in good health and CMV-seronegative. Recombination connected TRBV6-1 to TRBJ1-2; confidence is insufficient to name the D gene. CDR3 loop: CASGSFTGYGYTF. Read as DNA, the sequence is TGTGCCAGCGGGTCCTTTACGGGCTATGGCTACACCTTC.